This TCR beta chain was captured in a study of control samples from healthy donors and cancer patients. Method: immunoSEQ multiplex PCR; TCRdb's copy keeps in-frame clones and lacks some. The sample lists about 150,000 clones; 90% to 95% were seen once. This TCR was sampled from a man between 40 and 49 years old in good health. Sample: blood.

The CDR3 coding sequence is TGTGCCAGCAGGAACCCTGCCGTAAAACTGTTTTTT. Translated, it gives CASRNPAVKLFF. V gene TRBV6-5 combines with J gene TRBJ1-4; D is uncertain. This CDR3 has 12 residues. V dropped 6 bases and J dropped 10 bases, with 12 bases sitting between them. Germline V lookup: CDR1 MNHEY, CDR2 SVGAGI.